This entry features one T cell receptor beta chain sequence. What it binds is not known. The CDR3 runs to 15 residues. CDR1 and CDR2 (germline): SGHAT, FQNNGV. V shed 5 bases and J 4 bases; nucleotides not matched to a gene: 6. The sample originates from a study of cytomegalovirus exposure and HLA in healthy donors. On the study more broadly: A prior analysis found roughly 110 million unique TCR beta sequences from about 179 million T cells. Study-wide results and limits: Highest at DRB1 and lowest at HLA-C, TCR association rates differed among HLA loci in a later analysis. Reports described diagnosis of cytomegalovirus status by the classifier as highly specific and sensitive. Later analysis found that TCR beta chains associated with HLA were more clonally expanded than other, equally common chains.

Researchers ran the PCR with 60 Vbeta and 13 Jbeta primers. TCRdb's table, derived via immunoSEQ multiplex PCR, lists solely in-frame clones and lacks some. The table includes about 130,000 clones, about 81% detected once. The J gene is TRBJ2-5, the V gene TRBV11-2; 11 bases align to TRBD2. This receptor was obtained from a woman aged 25 to 45 in good health and CMV-seronegative. The sequenced sample consisted of PBMCs. The CDR3 nucleotides are TGTGCCAGCAGCATCCGACTAGCGGGAAGAGAGACCCAGTACTTC. Protein: CASSIRLAGRETQYF.